These T cell receptor beta chains were read from a single sample in a study of shared clonotypes between healthy human individuals. Using immunoSEQ multiplex PCR, the repertoire was profiled, and TCRdb retains in-frame clones only, with some absent. The sample includes more than 2 million clones, around 95% of them seen just once. Material for sequencing was naive CD4+ T cells sorted from blood. The receptors were sampled from a man younger than 35 in good health. Each CDR3 is given with its conserved first and last residue. Each record gives: J gene, D gene, V gene, clone size, CDR3 DNA, CDR3 protein. The D gene is left open where the match is weak. Clone size appears in some rows only: once, few, many, or a class for an expanded clone.

>TRBJ2-1|TRBD1|TRBV6-1|once
TGTGCCCTGATGGACAGGGGAAGTCATGAGCAGTTCTTC
CALMDRGSHEQFF
>TRBJ2-7|.|TRBV6-1|once
TGTGCCACAGCCGGGACCGATACCTACGAGCAGTACTTC
CATAGTDTYEQYF
>TRBJ2-3|.|TRBV9|once
TGTGCCAGCAGCGCTATAACTAGCACAGATACGCAGTATTTT
CASSAITSTDTQYF
>TRBJ2-7|TRBD2|TRBV29-1|.
TGCAGCGTTGCGGGAGGAGACAAAACCTACGAGCAGTACTTC
CSVAGGDKTYEQYF
>TRBJ1-4|.|TRBV11-2|.
TGTGCCAGCACCCCGGGAGGGGCTGAAAAACTGTTTTTT
CASTPGGAEKLFF
>TRBJ2-7|TRBD1|TRBV5-4|.
TGTGCCAGCAGCCCGGCCGGGACAGTGACCTACGAGCAGTACTTC
CASSPAGTVTYEQYF
>TRBJ2-7|TRBD2|TRBV5-4|.
TGTGCCAGCAGCTTGGCCAAAAGCGGGAGTTTTGAGCAGTACTTC
CASSLAKSGSFEQYF
>TRBJ1-1|.|TRBV6-6|once
TGTGCCAGCACCCATGGGGGGACTGAAGCTTTCTTT
CASTHGGTEAFF
>TRBJ2-4|.|TRBV6-6|.
TGTGCCAGCAGCCCCAGAAGCAACATTCAGTACTTC
CASSPRSNIQYF
>TRBJ1-1|.|TRBV5-1|.
TGCGCCAGCAGCGAGAGGGCAGGGAGCATGGCTTTCTTT
CASSERAGSMAFF
>TRBJ2-7|TRBD2|TRBV7-9|.
TGTGCCAGCAGCACTAGAGGGACCCCGGGACTAGTTGACCTAGAGCAGTACTTC
CASSTRGTPGLVDLEQYF
>TRBJ2-1|.|TRBV5-6|.
TGTGCCAGCAGCTTGATCTTGGATAGTAGCAATGAGCAGTTCTTC
CASSLILDSSNEQFF
>TRBJ1-6|TRBD1|TRBV2|.
TGTGCCAGCAGTGAACAGGGACAGACCTCATATAATTCACCCCTCCACTTT
CASSEQGQTSYNSPLHF
>TRBJ2-3|TRBD2|TRBV10-2|.
TGCGCCAGCAGTCCGGGACTACCAGGAGATACGCAGTATTTT
CASSPGLPGDTQYF
>TRBJ2-7|.|TRBV7-8|.
TGTGCCAGCAGCTTAGGACTAGGCAGATACGAGCAGTACTTC
CASSLGLGRYEQYF
>TRBJ2-7|TRBD1|TRBV6-6|.
TGTGCCAGCAGCGAGGGACAGGCCTCCGTCTACGAGCAGTACTTC
CASSEGQASVYEQYF
>TRBJ2-1|.|TRBV2|.
TGTGCCAGTCGAGGGGACAATGAGCAGTTCTTC
CASRGDNEQFF
>TRBJ2-4|.|TRBV25-1|.
TGTGCCAGCAGTGAATCGGGCAGCAAAAACATTCAGTACTTC
CASSESGSKNIQYF
>TRBJ2-7|.|TRBV7-9|.
TGTGCCAGCAGCTTAGGGGGGCAGTTCAGGATTTACGAGCAGTACTTC
CASSLGGQFRIYEQYF
>TRBJ2-5|.|TRBV5-4|.
TGTGCCAGCAGCGACACTAGCCATCAAGAGACCCAGTACTTC
CASSDTSHQETQYF
>TRBJ1-5|.|TRBV6-1|.
TGTGCCGCCTCGGACACAAGCAATCAGCCCCAGCATTTT
CAASDTSNQPQHF
>TRBJ2-7|.|TRBV28|.
TGTGCCAGCAGTTTAGAAGGCCCCCACGAGCAGTACTTC
CASSLEGPHEQYF
>TRBJ2-5|.|TRBV19|.
TGTGCGAGCGGAAGGGCGAGAGAGACCCAGTACTTC
CASGRARETQYF
>TRBJ1-1|.|TRBV19|.
TGTGCCAGTAATCACAGGGAGAACACTGAAGCTTTCTTT
CASNHRENTEAFF
>TRBJ1-2|TRBD1|TRBV5-1|.
TGCGCCAGCAGCTTGGGCCCGGGACAGGGCAGCTATGGCTACACCTTC
CASSLGPGQGSYGYTF
>TRBJ1-1|.|TRBV6-6|.
TGTGCCAGCAGCCCCCCGGGGCGACGGAACACTGAAGCTTTCTTT
CASSPPGRRNTEAFF
>TRBJ1-1|.|TRBV20-1|.
TGCAGTGCTCGTTCGGGCACTGAAGCTTTCTTT
CSARSGTEAFF
>TRBJ2-1|TRBD2|TRBV4-1|once
TGCGCCAGCAGCCGCCCAACTAGCGGGAGAAATGAGCAGTTCTTC
CASSRPTSGRNEQFF
>TRBJ1-6|.|TRBV6-6|.
TGTGCCAGCAGTTATGGGGTTCCCTATAATTCACCCCTCCACTTT
CASSYGVPYNSPLHF
>TRBJ2-7|TRBD2|TRBV5-6|.
TGTGCCAGCAGCTTAGTAAGCGTACCGGGACTAGCGGGGAGCTACGAGCAGTACTTC
CASSLVSVPGLAGSYEQYF
>TRBJ2-5|.|TRBV9|.
TGTGCCAGCAGCGTAGAAGGCCAAGAGACCCAGTACTTC
CASSVEGQETQYF
>TRBJ2-6|.|TRBV15|.
TGTGCCACCAGCGAAAGGGGCAACGTCCTGACTTTC
CATSERGNVLTF
>TRBJ2-6|.|TRBV5-1|once
TGCGCCAGCAGCTTGGATAGACTCATCTCTGGGGCCAACGTCCTGACTTTC
CASSLDRLISGANVLTF
>TRBJ2-3|.|TRBV11-2|.
TGTGCCAGCAGCTTATCTGATACGCAGTATTTT
CASSLSDTQYF
>TRBJ2-2|TRBD1|TRBV9|.
TGTGCCAGCAGCCCCCAGGGGGCTGCCGGGGAGCTGTTTTTT
CASSPQGAAGELFF
>TRBJ1-5|.|TRBV6-1|.
TGTGCCAGCAGTGAAGGTGAAGGGCTCAATCAGCCCCAGCATTTT
CASSEGEGLNQPQHF
>TRBJ1-5|.|TRBV10-1|.
TGCGAAGCCCCGAGCTCCCCTCAGCCCCAGCATTTT
CEAPSSPQPQHF
>TRBJ1-1|TRBD1|TRBV6-1|.
TGTGCCAGCAGTTATGACAGGGTCACTGAAGCTTTCTTT
CASSYDRVTEAFF
>TRBJ1-4|TRBD1|TRBV6-1|.
TGTGCCAGCAGTGGAGGGACAGTGGGTGAAAAACTGTTTTTT
CASSGGTVGEKLFF
>TRBJ2-1|TRBD1|TRBV7-7|.
TGTGCTAGCAGCACCGGGACAGGGAGTTACAATGAGCAGTTCTTC
CASSTGTGSYNEQFF
>TRBJ2-7|TRBD2|TRBV28|.
TGTGCCAGCAGTTCGACTAGCGAGGGATCCTACGAGCAGTACTTC
CASSSTSEGSYEQYF
>TRBJ2-3|TRBD1|TRBV2|.
TGTGCCAGCAGTCGTACCGGGACAGGGGGCACAGATACGCAGTATTTT
CASSRTGTGGTDTQYF
>TRBJ2-1|TRBD2|TRBV6-5|.
TGTGCCAGCAGTTACCCTGCTCGGGCGGGAGGCAATGAGCAGTTCTTC
CASSYPARAGGNEQFF
>TRBJ2-5|.|TRBV5-4|.
TGTGCCAGCAGCGCCGACCTGGCGGAAGAGACCCAGTACTTC
CASSADLAEETQYF